This T cell receptor (beta chain) emerged from a study of radiation and T cells in renal cell carcinoma. Study findings and constraints: From baseline, blood top tumor clonotypes peaked at 2 weeks post-radiation.

Method: immunoSEQ multiplex PCR; TCRdb's copy keeps in-frame clones and lacks some. Of 150,000 or so clones in the sample, approximately 90% were seen once. The count of this clone is one. What it recognizes is unknown. Sample time point: baseline pretreatment blood. The treatment was: 15 Gy SBRT to primary tumor, nephrectomy 4 weeks later. After SBRT, blood was collected at 2 and 4 weeks, plus baseline. Germline CDR1 reads KGHSH; CDR2 reads LQKENI. This CDR3 is 15 amino acids long. V gave up 3 bases and J gave up 0 bases; unmatched junction bases: 4. Sequencing was performed on blood, taken from a patient whose treatment included radiotherapy and nephrectomy. The clonotype comes from a woman in her sixties or seventies with renal cell carcinoma. The genes are TRBV18 and TRBJ1-1, with 7 bases identical to TRBD1. The CDR3: CASSPHDRVNTEAFF. The DNA for the CDR3 is TGTGCCAGCTCACCTCACGACAGGGTGAACACTGAAGCTTTCTTT.